The 31 T cell receptor beta chains below were found in one sample sequenced in a study of T cell responses to AZD1222 COVID-19 vaccine. Assay: immunoSEQ multiplex PCR; the TCRdb copy retains only in-frame clones and omits some. Among 100,000 to 150,000 clones, about 88% were seen once, and the ten largest hold about 3%. The sequences come from peripheral blood, collected 28 days after the second AZD1222 dose. The receptors were sampled from an adult who received the AZD1222 COVID-19 vaccine.

In this sample, this clone turned up once. This rearrangement joins TRBV15 to TRBJ2-6; D call uncertain. Trimming removed 1 base from V and 0 bases from J, with 7 bases in between. This CDR3 comprises 16 residues. Germline lookup yields CDR1 LNHNV and CDR2 YYDKDF (reference sequence). The CDR3 DNA sequence: TGTGCCACCAGCAGAGCCGCGAGCTCTGGGGCCAACGTCCTGACTTTC. Amino acid sequence: CATSRAASSGANVLTF.

The chain joins TRBV6-4 to TRBJ1-1, with D maybe TRBD1 (6 bases). The ends were cut back, 3 bases at V and 1 base at J, with 6 bases in the middle. This CDR3 contains 13 residues. Germline CDR1 reads MRHNA; CDR2 reads SNTAGT. This CDR3 reads CASSETGNTEAFF. The CDR3 region has the DNA TGTGCCAGCAGTGAGACAGGGAACACTGAAGCTTTCTTT.

This chain uses TRBV10-3 with TRBJ2-3; D is ambiguous. Deletions cut 6 bases from V and 5 bases from J, with 15 bases between. This CDR3 is built from 14 residues. Per the germline V gene, CDR1 is ENHRY and CDR2 is SYGVKD. Written as DNA, the CDR3 is TGTGCCATCAGCCAAGACATTTATGGAGATACGCAGTATTTT. This sequence encodes CAISQDIYGDTQYF.

This chain uses TRBV6-5 with TRBJ2-3; tentative D call: TRBD2 (5 bases). V lost 7 bases, J lost 4 bases, and 12 bases lay in between. Germline values: CDR1 MNHEY, CDR2 SVGAGI. This CDR3 region has 13 residues. The CDR3 DNA is TGTGCCAGCAACCCGGGAACACCAGATACGCAGTATTTT. Its protein is CASNPGTPDTQYF.

This chain joins TRBV9 and TRBJ1-2; 7 bases line up with TRBD1. The V segment lost 3 bases and the J segment 4 bases; nucleotides outside the gene matches: 6. The CDR3 has 14 residues. The germline CDR1 and CDR2 sequences are SGDLS and YYNGEE. The CDR3, as DNA: TGTGCCAGCAGCGGGATGACAGGGAGCTATGGCTACACCTTC. It codes for CASSGMTGSYGYTF.

The chain is built from TRBV9 and TRBJ2-3; 8 nucleotides align to TRBD2. J was trimmed by 2 bases and V by 3 bases; bases with no gene match: 2. The germline gives CDR1 SGDLS, CDR2 YYNGEE. The CDR3 is 14 residues long. The CDR3 here is CASSAGGFTDTQYF. The CDR3 DNA is TGTGCCAGCAGCGCGGGGGGGTTCACAGATACGCAGTATTTT.

Written as DNA, the CDR3 is TGTGCCAGCAAACCGGGACAGGGGTCGGCCTACGAGCAGTACTTC. Its protein is CASKPGQGSAYEQYF. The chain combines TRBV6-6 with TRBJ2-7; 10 bases align to TRBD1. This CDR3 has 15 amino acids. V shed 7 bases, J shed 2 bases, and the junction held 8 bases outside the gene matches. Per germline, CDR1 MNHNY and CDR2 SVGAGI (reference sequence).

This clone was recorded only once. The V and J genes are TRBV27 and TRBJ2-7, with 7 bases lining up with TRBD1. Germline assignment: CDR1 MNHEY and CDR2 SMNVEV (reference sequence). There are 15 residues in the CDR3. The V segment lost 5 bases and the J segment 0 bases; nucleotides outside the gene matches: 7. As DNA, the CDR3 is TGTGCCAGCAGTGTCCGGGACAGCCGCTCCTACGAGCAGTACTTC. Its translation is CASSVRDSRSYEQYF.

This chain connects TRBV30 to TRBJ1-1, with D perhaps TRBD1 (6 bases). V was cut by 3 bases and J by 3 bases, with 11 bases left in between. CDR3 length: 13 residues. CDR1 and CDR2 from the germline V gene are GTSNPN and SVGIG (reference sequence). CDR3 residues: CAWRDRPYTEAFF. The DNA for the CDR3 is TGTGCCTGGAGAGACAGGCCCTACACTGAAGCTTTCTTT. Full variable domain (outside the CDR3, taken from reference TRBV30 and TRBJ1-1): SQTIHQWPATLVQPVGSPLSLECTVEGTSNPNLYWYRQAAGRGLQLLFYSVGIGQISSEVPQNLSASRPQDRQFILSSKKLLLSDSGFYLCAWRDRPYTEAFFGQGTRLTVV.

The V gene is TRBV10-3, the J gene TRBJ2-7; 10 bases line up with TRBD1. The germline CDR1 and CDR2 sequences are ENHRY and SYGVKD. V shed 8 bases, J shed 6 bases, and the junction held 7 bases outside the gene matches. This CDR3 has 13 amino acids. CDR3 region: CAIGTGDFGEQYF. Written as DNA, the CDR3 is TGTGCCATCGGGACAGGGGATTTCGGCGAGCAGTACTTC.

The V and J genes are TRBV18 and TRBJ2-7; perhaps TRBD1 as D (6 bases). The CDR3 is 12 amino acids. The germline CDR1 and CDR2 sequences are KGHSH and LQKENI. The ends were cut back, 6 bases at V and 4 bases at J, with 10 bases in the middle. In nucleotides, the CDR3 is TGTGCCAGCTCGGACAGTCCTTACGAGCAGTACTTC. It yields the protein CASSDSPYEQYF. Combining the CDR3 with reference TRBV18 and TRBJ2-7 gives the whole variable domain NAGVMQNPRHLVRRRGQEARLRCSPMKGHSHVYWYRQLPEEGLKFMVYLQKENIIDESGMPKERFSAEFPKEGPSILRIQQVVRGDSAAYFCASSDSPYEQYFGPGTRLTVT.

This clone has just one count. This chain uses TRBV3-1 (or the pseudogene TRBV3-2) with TRBJ1-6; D perhaps matches TRBD1 (6 bases). The CDR3 runs to 16 residues. The germline V gene has CDR1 LGHDT and CDR2 YNNKEL (reference sequence). V lost 4 bases and J lost 9, with 19 bases in between. CDR3 nucleotides: TGTGCCAGCAGCCCTGGGATGGGGGGCCGCCCTTCACCCCTCCACTTT. Residues: CASSPGMGGRPSPLHF.

The chain joins TRBV15 to TRBJ2-1; D not certain. Germline CDR1 reads LNHNV; CDR2 reads YYDKDF (reference sequence). The CDR3 runs to 12 residues. The V end was cut by 7 bases, the J end by 1 base, with 5 bases between. CDR3 in amino acids: CATTASYNEQFF. The CDR3 bases are TGTGCCACCACGGCGTCCTACAATGAGCAGTTCTTC.

This sequence joins TRBV7-6 and TRBJ1-4; D remains unclear. CDR1 and CDR2 from the germline V gene are SGHVS and FNYEAQ. This CDR3 is 11 amino acids long. V lost 3 bases and J 7 bases, leaving 3 bases between the germline ends. In nucleotides, the CDR3 is TGTGCCAGCAGCTTCGGTGAAAAACTGTTTTTT. It codes for CASSFGEKLFF.

The genes are TRBV3-1 (or the pseudogene TRBV3-2) and TRBJ1-1; a possible D gene is TRBD1 (5 bases). The V gene lost 4 bases and the J gene lost 0 bases, with 9 bases spanning the gap. Germline lookup yields CDR1 LGHDT and CDR2 YNNKEL (reference sequence). This CDR3 contains 14 residues. CDR3 protein: CASSRQGMNTEAFF. In DNA form, the CDR3 reads TGTGCCAGCAGCCGCCAGGGTATGAACACTGAAGCTTTCTTT.

This clone was picked up a small number of times. V and J are TRBV25-1 and TRBJ1-2, with D possibly being TRBD1 (5 bases). The germline V and J ends were trimmed by 2 bases and 7 bases, with 17 bases remaining between them. CDR1 MGHDK and CDR2 SYGVNS come from the germline V gene. This CDR3 contains 15 residues. This CDR3 is CASSEAIVQGRGYTF. In DNA, the CDR3 is TGTGCCAGCAGTGAAGCGATTGTCCAGGGACGTGGCTACACCTTC.

As DNA, the CDR3 is TGTGCCAGCAGCACACAGGGGGCGCTTGGCTACACCTTC. Amino acids: CASSTQGALGYTF. The chain has TRBV7-9 and TRBJ1-2; 9 bases fit TRBD1. Germline CDR1 and CDR2: SEHNR and FQNEAQ (reference sequence). The CDR3 has 13 residues. The ends lost 5 bases at V and 7 bases at J; junction bases unmatched: 5.

The chain has TRBV6-5 and TRBJ1-5; possible D gene TRBD1, 6 bases. Germline V gene lookup returns CDR1 MNHEY and CDR2 SVGAGI. This CDR3 has 14 amino acids. Between the trimmed V and J ends, which lost 6 bases and 6 bases, there was a span of 15 bases. As DNA, the CDR3 is TGTGCCAGCAGCCCGTGGGCGACAGGTCAGCCCCAGCATTTT. Its protein is CASSPWATGQPQHF.

The rearrangement joins TRBV28 to TRBJ1-1; D not certain. The germline gives CDR1 MDHEN, CDR2 SYDVKM. Trimming shortened V by 7 bases and J by 4 bases, and 16 bases separated the two germline ends. The CDR3 is 14 amino acids. Written as DNA, the CDR3 is TGTGCCAGCACTCAGGCTGGGTCGGGCACTGAAGCTTTCTTT. This translates into CASTQAGSGTEAFF.

The count of this clone is one. The chain recombines TRBV4-1 with TRBJ2-3, with D hard to call. Germline-derived CDR1 and CDR2 are MGHRA and YSYEKL. V gave up 0 bases and J gave up 2 bases, with 9 bases separating them. The CDR3 has 15 residues. The DNA for the CDR3 is TGCGCCAGCAGCCAAGAGAGGCCACCCACAGATACGCAGTATTTT. Translating it yields CASSQERPPTDTQYF.

The chain employs TRBV4-1 and TRBJ2-7; 9 bases align to TRBD1. Germline-derived CDR1 and CDR2 are MGHRA and YSYEKL. Germline trimming cut 4 bases from V and 2 bases from J; bases unmatched to any gene: 9. CDR3 length: 16 residues. CDR3 residues: CASSLEQGAMTYEQYF. The CDR3 coding sequence is TGCGCCAGCAGCCTTGAACAGGGGGCGATGACCTACGAGCAGTACTTC.

The chain is built from TRBV19 and TRBJ1-1, with D possibly matching TRBD1 (6 bases). The assigned J gene may be wrong: the sequence end matches TRBJ1-3 better. Germline CDR1 is LNHDA and CDR2 is SQIVND (reference sequence). The CDR3 is 11 residues long. The DNA of the CDR3 is TGTGCCAGTAGTATTACCCAGGGGATATATTTT. Protein sequence: CASSITQGIYF.

The genes are TRBV11-2 and TRBJ1-6; a possible D gene is TRBD1 (5 bases). The CDR3 is 14 amino acids. Trimming removed 0 bases from V and 9 bases from J, with 9 bases in between. Germline assignment: CDR1 SGHAT and CDR2 FQNNGV. CDR3 sequence (DNA): TGTGCCAGCAGCTTAGAAGGGGCGGTTTCACCCCTCCACTTT. Translation: CASSLEGAVSPLHF.

This rearrangement joins TRBV19 to TRBJ2-1; a weak D match, TRBD2 (6 bases). CDR1 and CDR2 from the germline V gene are LNHDA and SQIVND (reference sequence). The V end lost 4 bases, the J end lost 1 base, and 17 bases lay between the germline ends. The length of the CDR3 is 17 residues. CDR3 protein: CASSKYVGGKSYNEQFF. CDR3 sequence (DNA): TGTGCCAGTAGTAAGTACGTTGGAGGGAAGTCCTACAATGAGCAGTTCTTC.

This chain uses TRBV29-1 with TRBJ2-4, with a tentative D call TRBD2 (5 bases). CDR3 length: 13 amino acids. Germline lookup yields CDR1 SQVTM and CDR2 ANQGSEA. Deletions cut 7 bases from V and 0 bases from J, with 10 bases between. This CDR3 is CSGLNLAKNIQYF. The CDR3 DNA reads TGCAGCGGACTAAATCTAGCCAAAAACATTCAGTACTTC.

In regard to this clone: Other DNA sequences in this specimen translate into the identical CDR3. The chain joins TRBV3-1 (or the pseudogene TRBV3-2) to TRBJ2-3, with 10 nucleotides matching TRBD2. This CDR3 contains 16 residues. Losses at the gene ends were 3 bases for V and 2 bases for J; bases not matched to a gene: 5. Germline CDR1 reads LGHDT; CDR2 reads YNNKEL (reference sequence). CDR3: CASSQLAGAPTDTQYF. CDR3 DNA sequence: TGTGCCAGCAGCCAGCTAGCGGGGGCTCCCACAGATACGCAGTATTTT.

V usage is TRBV18 and J usage is TRBJ2-7; TRBD2 is a possible D gene (6 bases). CDR3 length: 14 amino acids. V lost 1 base to trimming and J lost 1 base, with 8 bases between them. From germline, CDR1 is KGHSH and CDR2 LQKENI. This CDR3 is CASSPRGESYEQYF. The CDR3 nucleotides are TGTGCCAGCTCACCACGGGGGGAGTCCTACGAGCAGTACTTC.

V usage is TRBV30 and J usage is TRBJ1-5; 12 bases are shared with TRBD1. The germline CDR1 and CDR2 sequences are GTSNPN and SVGIG (reference sequence). The CDR3 is 15 residues long. With 2 bases clipped from V and 10 bases from J, the junction kept 9 bases outside the gene matches. CDR3 region: CAWSTGQGAGSPQHF. For the CDR3, the DNA is TGTGCCTGGAGTACGGGACAGGGGGCGGGAAGTCCCCAGCATTTT.

The CDR3 region is CASSYNVRENYGYTF. The CDR3 coding sequence is TGTGCCAGCAGTTACAATGTCAGGGAGAACTATGGCTACACCTTC. J is TRBJ1-2 and V is TRBV6-2 or TRBV6-3; TRBD1 is a possible D gene (5 bases). CDR1 is MNHEY, CDR2 SVGEGT, per germline. The germline V and J ends were trimmed by 2 bases and 2 bases, with 12 bases remaining between them. This CDR3 has 15 residues.

This chain links TRBV2 with TRBJ2-1; D uncertain. Trimming left V 3 bases short and J 4 bases short, with 13 bases between. From germline, CDR1 is SNHLY and CDR2 FYNNEI. CDR3 length equals 15 residues. DNA for the CDR3: TGTGCCAGCAGTGACGACGGTCATTCATACAATGAGCAGTTCTTC. This encodes CASSDDGHSYNEQFF.

In the case of this clone: The sample has other DNA sequences that encode this CDR3 too. This chain uses TRBV6-6 with TRBJ1-5, with TRBD1 identical over 9 bases. The length of the CDR3 is 13 residues. The trim removed 5 bases at V and 7 bases at J, leaving 3 bases unmatched. Looked up from germline, CDR1 is MNHNY and CDR2 is SVGAGI (reference sequence). In DNA, the CDR3 is TGTGCCAGCAGTAGGGGACAGGGACAGCCCCAGCATTTT. The encoded protein is CASSRGQGQPQHF.